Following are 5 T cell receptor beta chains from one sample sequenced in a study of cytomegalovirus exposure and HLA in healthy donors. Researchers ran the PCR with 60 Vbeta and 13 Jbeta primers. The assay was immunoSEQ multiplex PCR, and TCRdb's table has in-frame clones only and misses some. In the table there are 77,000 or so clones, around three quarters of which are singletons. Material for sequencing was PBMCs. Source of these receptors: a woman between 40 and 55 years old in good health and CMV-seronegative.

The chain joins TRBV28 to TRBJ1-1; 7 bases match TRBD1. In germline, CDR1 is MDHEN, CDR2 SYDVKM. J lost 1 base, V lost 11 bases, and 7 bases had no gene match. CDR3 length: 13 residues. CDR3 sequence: CAGLTGTNTEAFF. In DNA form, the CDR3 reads TGTGCCGGCCTGACAGGGACGAACACTGAAGCTTTCTTT.

CDR3 in DNA: TGTGCCAGCAGGGGGCCCGGACAGGGAAGAAGCTCCTACGAGCAGTACTTC. Protein sequence: CASRGPGQGRSSYEQYF. The V and J genes are TRBV2 and TRBJ2-7; TRBD1 matches 8 bases. The CDR3 is made up of 17 amino acids. CDR1 and CDR2 (germline): SNHLY, FYNNEI. V shed 6 bases and J 0 bases; nucleotides not matched to a gene: 13.

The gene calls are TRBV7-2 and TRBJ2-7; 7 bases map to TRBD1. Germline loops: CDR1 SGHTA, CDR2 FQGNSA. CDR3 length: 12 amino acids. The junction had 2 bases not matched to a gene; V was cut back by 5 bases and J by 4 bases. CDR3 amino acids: CASSRQGYEQYF. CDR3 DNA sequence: TGTGCCAGCAGCCGACAGGGTTACGAGCAGTACTTC.

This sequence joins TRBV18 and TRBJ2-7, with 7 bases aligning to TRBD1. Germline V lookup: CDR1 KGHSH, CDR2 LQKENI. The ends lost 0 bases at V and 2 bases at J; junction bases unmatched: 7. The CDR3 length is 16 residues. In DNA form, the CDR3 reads TGTGCCAGCTCACCACCGGATAGGGGGCCTACCTACGAGCAGTACTTC. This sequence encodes CASSPPDRGPTYEQYF. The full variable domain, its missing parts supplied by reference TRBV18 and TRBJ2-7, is NAGVMQNPRHLVRRRGQEARLRCSPMKGHSHVYWYRQLPEEGLKFMVYLQKENIIDESGMPKERFSAEFPKEGPSILRIQQVVRGDSAAYFCASSPPDRGPTYEQYFGPGTRLTVT.

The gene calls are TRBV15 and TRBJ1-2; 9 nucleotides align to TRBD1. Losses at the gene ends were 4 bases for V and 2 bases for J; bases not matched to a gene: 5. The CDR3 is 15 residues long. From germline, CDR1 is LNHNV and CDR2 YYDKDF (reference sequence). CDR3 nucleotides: TGTGCCACCAGCATTGGGACAGGGTCCAACTATGGCTACACCTTC. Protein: CATSIGTGSNYGYTF.